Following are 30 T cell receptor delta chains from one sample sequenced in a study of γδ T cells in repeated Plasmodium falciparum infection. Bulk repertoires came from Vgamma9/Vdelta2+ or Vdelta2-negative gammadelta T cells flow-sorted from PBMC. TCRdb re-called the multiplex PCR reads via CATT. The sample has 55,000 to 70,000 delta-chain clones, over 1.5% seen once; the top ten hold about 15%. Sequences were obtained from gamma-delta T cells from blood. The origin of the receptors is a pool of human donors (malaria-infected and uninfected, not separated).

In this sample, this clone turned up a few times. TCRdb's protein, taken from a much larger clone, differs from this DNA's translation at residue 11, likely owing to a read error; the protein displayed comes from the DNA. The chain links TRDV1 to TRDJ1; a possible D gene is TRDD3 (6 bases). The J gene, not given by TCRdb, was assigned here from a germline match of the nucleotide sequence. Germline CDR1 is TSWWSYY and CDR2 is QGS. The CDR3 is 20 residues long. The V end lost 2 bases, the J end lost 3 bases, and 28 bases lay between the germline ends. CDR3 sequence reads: CALGENPGAWEIRVSDKLIF. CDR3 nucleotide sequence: TGTGCTCTTGGGGAAAACCCCGGGGCCTGGGAGATACGAGTTTCCGATAAACTCATCTTT.

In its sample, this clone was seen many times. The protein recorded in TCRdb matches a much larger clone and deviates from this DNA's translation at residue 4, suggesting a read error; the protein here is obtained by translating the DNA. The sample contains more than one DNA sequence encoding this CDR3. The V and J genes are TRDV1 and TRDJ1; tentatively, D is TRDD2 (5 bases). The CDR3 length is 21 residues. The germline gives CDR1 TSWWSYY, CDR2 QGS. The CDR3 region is CALEELKPCRLILKYTDKLIF. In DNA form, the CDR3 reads TGTGCTCTTGAGGAACTCAAACCTTGCCGATTGATCCTAAAGTACACCGATAAACTCATCTTT.

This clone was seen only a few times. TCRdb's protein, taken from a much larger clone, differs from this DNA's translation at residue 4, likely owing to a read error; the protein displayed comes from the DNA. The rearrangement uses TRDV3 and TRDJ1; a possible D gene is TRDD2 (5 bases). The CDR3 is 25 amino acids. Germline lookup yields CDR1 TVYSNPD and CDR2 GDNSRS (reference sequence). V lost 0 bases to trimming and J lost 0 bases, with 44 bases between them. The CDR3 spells CAFSVPPRTFGRYNPQFTHTDKLIF. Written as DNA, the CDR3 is TGTGCCTTTAGTGTGCCTCCTAGGACGTTTGGGCGATATAACCCACAATTTACCCACACCGATAAACTCATCTTT.

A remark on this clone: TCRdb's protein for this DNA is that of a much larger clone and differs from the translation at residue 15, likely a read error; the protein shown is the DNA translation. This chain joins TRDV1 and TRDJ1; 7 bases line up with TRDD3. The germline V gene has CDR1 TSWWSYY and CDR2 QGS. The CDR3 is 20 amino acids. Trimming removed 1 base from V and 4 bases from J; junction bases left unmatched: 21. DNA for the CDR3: TGTGCTCTTGGGGAACCGGGGGCCCTACGCTCCGGGGGATCAGGCGATAAACTCATCTTT. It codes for CALGEPGALRSGGSGDKLIF.

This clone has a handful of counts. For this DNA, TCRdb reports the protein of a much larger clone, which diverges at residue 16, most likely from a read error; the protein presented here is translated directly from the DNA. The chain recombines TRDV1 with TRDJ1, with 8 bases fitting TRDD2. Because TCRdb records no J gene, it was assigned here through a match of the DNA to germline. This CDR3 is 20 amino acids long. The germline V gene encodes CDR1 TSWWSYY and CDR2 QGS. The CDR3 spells CALGDPQSSYPHPYTNKLIF. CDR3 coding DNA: TGTGCTCTTGGGGACCCACAATCTTCCTACCCTCACCCGTACACCAATAAACTCATCTTT.

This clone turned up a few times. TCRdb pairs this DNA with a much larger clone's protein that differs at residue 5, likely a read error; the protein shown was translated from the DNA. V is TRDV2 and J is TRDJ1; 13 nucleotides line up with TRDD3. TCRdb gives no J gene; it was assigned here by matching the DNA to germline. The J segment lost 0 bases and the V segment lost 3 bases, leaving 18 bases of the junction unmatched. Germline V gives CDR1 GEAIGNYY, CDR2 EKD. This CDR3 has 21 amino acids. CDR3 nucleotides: TGTGCCTGTGACGTCAAGAACTGGGGGATACGCCCCTCCGTTTACACCGATAAACTCATCTTT. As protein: CACDVKNWGIRPSVYTDKLIF.

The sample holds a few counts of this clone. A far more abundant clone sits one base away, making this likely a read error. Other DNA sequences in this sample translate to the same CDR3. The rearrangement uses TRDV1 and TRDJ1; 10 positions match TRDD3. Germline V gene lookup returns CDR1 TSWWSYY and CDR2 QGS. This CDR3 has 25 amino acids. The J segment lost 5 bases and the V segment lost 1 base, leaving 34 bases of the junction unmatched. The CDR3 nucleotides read TGTGCTCTTGGGGAACCCTCTTGGCGAGCCCCTGCGGACAGAGTTTTGGGGGATACATCTGATAAACTCATCTTT. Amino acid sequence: CALGEPSWRAPADRVLGDTSDKLIF.

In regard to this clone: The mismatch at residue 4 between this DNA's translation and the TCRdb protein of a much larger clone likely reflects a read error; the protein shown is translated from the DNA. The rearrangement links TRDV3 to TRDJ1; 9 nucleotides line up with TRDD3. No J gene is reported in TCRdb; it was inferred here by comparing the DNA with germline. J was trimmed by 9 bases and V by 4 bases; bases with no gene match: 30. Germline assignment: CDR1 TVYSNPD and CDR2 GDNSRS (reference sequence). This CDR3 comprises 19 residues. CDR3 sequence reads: CASANSRPFYWGTHKELIF. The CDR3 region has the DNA TGTGCCTCCGCTAATTCCCGCCCTTTCTACTGGGGGACCCATAAAGAACTCATCTTT.

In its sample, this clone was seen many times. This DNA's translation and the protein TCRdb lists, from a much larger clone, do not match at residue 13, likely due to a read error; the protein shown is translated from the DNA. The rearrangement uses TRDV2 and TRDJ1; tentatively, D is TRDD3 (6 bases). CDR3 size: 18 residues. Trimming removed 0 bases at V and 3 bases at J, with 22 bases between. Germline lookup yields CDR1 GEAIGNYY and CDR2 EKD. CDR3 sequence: CACDTVRGTQLYADKLIF. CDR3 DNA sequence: TGTGCCTGTGACACCGTCCGGGGGACCCAATTGTACGCCGATAAACTCATCTTT.

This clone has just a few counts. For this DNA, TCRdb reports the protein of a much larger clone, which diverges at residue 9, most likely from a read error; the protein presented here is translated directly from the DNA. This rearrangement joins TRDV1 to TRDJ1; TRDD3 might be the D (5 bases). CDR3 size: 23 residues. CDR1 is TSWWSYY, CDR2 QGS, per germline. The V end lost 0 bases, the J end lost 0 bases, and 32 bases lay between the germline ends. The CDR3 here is CALGELGFSLPRSRGRYTDKLIF. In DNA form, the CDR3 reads TGTGCTCTTGGGGAACTAGGATTCTCCCTGCCCAGGTCTCGGGGACGATACACCGATAAACTCATCTTT.

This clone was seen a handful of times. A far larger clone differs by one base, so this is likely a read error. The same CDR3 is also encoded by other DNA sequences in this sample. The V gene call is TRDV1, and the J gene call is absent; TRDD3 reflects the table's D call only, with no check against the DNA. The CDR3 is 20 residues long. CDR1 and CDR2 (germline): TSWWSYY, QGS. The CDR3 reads CALGDYHNYWGMYSTDKLIF. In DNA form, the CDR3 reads TGTGCTCTTGGTGACTACCACAATTACTGGGGGATGTATTCCACCGATAAACTCATCTTC.

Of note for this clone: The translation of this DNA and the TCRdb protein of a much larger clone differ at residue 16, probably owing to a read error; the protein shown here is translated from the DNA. CDR3 nucleotide sequence: TGTGCCTTACCAATGTCCCCCTCAACTGGGGGATACGCGTATCCAAGAACGTACACCGATAAACTCATCTTT. Its protein product is CALPMSPSTGGYAYPRTYTDKLIF. V gene TRDV3 combines with J gene TRDJ1; 13 bases align to TRDD3. The J gene was not available in TCRdb and was assigned here by matching the DNA to germline segments. The V gene's germline CDR1 is TVYSNPD and CDR2 GDNSRS (reference sequence). The CDR3 covers 24 residues. V lost 3 bases to trimming and J lost 0 bases; unmatched junction nucleotides: 31.

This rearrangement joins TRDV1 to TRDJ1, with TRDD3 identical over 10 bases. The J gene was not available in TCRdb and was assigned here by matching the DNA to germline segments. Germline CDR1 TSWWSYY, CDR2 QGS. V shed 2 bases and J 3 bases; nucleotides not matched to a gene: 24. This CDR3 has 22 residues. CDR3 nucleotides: TGTGCTCTTGGGGAAAATAGCTGTGCTGGGGGATATGGGCGGTTCTGGTCCGATAAACTCATCTTT. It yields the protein CALGENSCAGGYGRFWSDKLIF.

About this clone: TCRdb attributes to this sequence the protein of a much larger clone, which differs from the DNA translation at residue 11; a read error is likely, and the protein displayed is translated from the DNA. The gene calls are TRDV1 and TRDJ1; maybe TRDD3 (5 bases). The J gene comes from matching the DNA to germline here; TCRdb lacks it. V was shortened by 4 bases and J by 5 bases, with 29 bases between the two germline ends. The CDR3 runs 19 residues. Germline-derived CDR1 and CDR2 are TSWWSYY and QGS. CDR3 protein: CALGVHVGGGEPGRDKLIF. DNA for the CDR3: TGTGCTCTTGGGGTCCATGTAGGGGGTGGGGAACCCGGCAGGGATAAACTCATCTTT.

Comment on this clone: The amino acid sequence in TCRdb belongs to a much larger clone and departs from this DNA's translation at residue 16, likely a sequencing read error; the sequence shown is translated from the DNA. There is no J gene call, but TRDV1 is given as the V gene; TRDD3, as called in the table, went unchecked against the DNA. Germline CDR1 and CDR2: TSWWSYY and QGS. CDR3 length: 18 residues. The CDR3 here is CALGEPLREGDSAGKPIF. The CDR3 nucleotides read TGTGCTCTTGGGGAACCTCTTCGAGAGGGGGATAGTGCCGGGAAACCCATCTTT.

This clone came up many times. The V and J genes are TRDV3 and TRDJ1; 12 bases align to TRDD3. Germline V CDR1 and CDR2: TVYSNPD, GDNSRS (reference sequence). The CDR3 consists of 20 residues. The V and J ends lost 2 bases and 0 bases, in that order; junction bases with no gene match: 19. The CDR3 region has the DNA TGTGCCTTTGATCCTACTTCGTACTGGGGGATACCCAACTACACCGATAAACTCATCTTT. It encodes CAFDPTSYWGIPNYTDKLIF. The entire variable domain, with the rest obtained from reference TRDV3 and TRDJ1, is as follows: CDKVTQSSPDQTVASGSEVVLLCTYDTVYSNPDLFWYRIRPDYSFQFVFYGDNSRSEGADFTQGRFSVKHILTQKAFHLVISPVRTEDSATYYCAFDPTSYWGIPNYTDKLIFGKGTRVTVEP.

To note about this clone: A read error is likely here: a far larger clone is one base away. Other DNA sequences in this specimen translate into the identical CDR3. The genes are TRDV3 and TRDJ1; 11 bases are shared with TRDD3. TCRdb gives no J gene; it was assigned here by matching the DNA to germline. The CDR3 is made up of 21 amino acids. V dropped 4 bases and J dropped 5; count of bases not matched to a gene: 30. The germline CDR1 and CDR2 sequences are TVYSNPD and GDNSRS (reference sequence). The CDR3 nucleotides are TGTGCCTCCCATGACCCTGAGACCGCATACTGGGGGATAAGGGGCCCTGATAAACTCATCTTT. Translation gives CASHDPETAYWGIRGPDKLIF.

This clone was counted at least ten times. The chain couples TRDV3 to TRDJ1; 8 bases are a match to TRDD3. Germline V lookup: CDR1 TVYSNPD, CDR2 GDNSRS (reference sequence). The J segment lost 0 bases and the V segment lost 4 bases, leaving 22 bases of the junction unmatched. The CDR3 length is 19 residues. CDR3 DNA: TGTGCCTCTCCGGCCTTACACCCTTGGGGGATGCTGTACACCGATAAACTCATCTTT. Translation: CASPALHPWGMLYTDKLIF.

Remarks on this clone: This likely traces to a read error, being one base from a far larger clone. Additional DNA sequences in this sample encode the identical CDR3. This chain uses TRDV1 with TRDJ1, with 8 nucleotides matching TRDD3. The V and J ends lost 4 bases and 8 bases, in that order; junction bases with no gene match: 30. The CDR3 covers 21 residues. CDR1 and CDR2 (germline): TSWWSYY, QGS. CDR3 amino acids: CALGVGFRPGGVLGGNDKLIF. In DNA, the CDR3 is TGTGCTCTTGGGGTAGGCTTCCGTCCCGGGGGAGTACTGGGGGGCAACGACAAACTCATCTTT.

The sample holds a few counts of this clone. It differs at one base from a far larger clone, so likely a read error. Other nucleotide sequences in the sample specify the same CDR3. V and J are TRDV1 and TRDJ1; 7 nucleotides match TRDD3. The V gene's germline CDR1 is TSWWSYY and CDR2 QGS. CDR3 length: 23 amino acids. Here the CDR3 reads CALGELCSKDTRILSLSPDKLIF. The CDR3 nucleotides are TGTGCTCTTGGGGAACTTTGTTCGAAGGATACGCGTATCCTGAGTTTGAGCCCCGATAAACTTATCTTT.

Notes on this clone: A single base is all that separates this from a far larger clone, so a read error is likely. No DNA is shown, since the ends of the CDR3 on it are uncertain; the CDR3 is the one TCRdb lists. The CDR3 reads CALGEPTADWGIGTDKLIF. No J gene was named, though the V gene is TRDV1; whether TRDD3, the table's D call, matches the DNA was not checked. The CDR3 spans 19 residues, counting both ends. Germline-derived CDR1 and CDR2 are TSWWSYY and QGS.

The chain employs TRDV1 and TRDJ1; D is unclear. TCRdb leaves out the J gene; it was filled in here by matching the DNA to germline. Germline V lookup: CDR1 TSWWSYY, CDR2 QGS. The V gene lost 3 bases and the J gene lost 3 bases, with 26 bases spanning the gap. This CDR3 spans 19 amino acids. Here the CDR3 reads CALGEKQPLIGTPSDKLIF. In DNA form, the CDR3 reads TGTGCTCTTGGGGAGAAACAACCACTGATTGGGACTCCGTCCGATAAACTCATCTTT.

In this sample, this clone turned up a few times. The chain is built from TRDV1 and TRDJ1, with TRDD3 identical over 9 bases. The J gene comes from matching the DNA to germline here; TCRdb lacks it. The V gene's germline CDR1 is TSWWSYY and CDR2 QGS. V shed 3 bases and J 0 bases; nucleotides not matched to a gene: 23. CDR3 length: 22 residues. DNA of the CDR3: TGTGCTCTTGGGGATCCCATACCCTTCGCTCCCCTGGGGGATTACTACACCGATAAACTCATCTTT. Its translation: CALGDPIPFAPLGDYYTDKLIF.

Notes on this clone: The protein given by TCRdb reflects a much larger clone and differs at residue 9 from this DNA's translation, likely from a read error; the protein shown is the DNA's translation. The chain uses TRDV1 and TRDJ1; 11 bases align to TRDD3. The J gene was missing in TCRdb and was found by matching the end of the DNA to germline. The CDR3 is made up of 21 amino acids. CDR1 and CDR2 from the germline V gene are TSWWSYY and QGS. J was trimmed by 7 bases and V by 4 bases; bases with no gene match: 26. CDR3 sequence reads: CALGVPSYRIWGIRPGVKLIF. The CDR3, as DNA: TGTGCTCTTGGGGTTCCTTCCTACAGGATATGGGGGATACGCCCAGGGGTTAAACTCATCTTT.

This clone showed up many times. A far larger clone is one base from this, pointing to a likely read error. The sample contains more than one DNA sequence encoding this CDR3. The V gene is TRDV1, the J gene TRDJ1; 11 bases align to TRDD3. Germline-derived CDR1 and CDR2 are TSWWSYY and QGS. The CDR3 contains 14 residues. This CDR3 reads CALLGDTGFDKLIF. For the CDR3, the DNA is TGTGCTCTCCTGGGGGATACCGGCTTCGATAAACTCATTTTT.

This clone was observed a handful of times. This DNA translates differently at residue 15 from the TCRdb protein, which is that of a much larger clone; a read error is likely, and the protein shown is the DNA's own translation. CDR3 sequence (DNA): TGTGCTCTTGGGGATCGGCACCCCACTTTTTACACAACCCCCGCACTGGGGGATACGGCTAAACTCATCTTT. Its translation: CALGDRHPTFYTTPALGDTAKLIF. V usage is TRDV1 and J usage is TRDJ1; 13 nucleotides line up with TRDD3. Germline matching of the DNA provided the J gene here, since TCRdb leaves it blank. CDR3 size: 24 residues. CDR1 and CDR2 from the germline V gene are TSWWSYY and QGS. J gave up 7 bases and V 3 bases, and 32 bases lay outside the gene matches.

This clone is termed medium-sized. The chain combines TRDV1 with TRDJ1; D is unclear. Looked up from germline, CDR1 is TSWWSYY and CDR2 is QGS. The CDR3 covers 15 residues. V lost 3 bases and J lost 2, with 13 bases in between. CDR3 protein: CALGDNPPGTDKLIF. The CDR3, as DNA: TGTGCTCTTGGGGATAACCCGCCCGGGACCGATAAACTCATCTTT.

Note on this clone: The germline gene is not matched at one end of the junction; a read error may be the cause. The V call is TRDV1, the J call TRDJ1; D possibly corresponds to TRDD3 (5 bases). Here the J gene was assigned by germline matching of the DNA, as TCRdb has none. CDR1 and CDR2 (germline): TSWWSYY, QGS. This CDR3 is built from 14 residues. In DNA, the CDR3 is TGCTCTGGTCCCACCCGGGGGTACACCGATAAACTCATCTTT. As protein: CSGPTRGYTDKLIF.

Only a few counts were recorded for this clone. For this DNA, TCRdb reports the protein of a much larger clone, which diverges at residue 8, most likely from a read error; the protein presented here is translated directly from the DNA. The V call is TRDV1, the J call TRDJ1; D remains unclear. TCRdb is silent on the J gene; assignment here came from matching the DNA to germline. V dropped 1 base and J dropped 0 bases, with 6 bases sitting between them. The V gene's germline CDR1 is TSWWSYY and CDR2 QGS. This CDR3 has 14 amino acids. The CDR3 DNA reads TGTGCTCTTGGGGAACGGATGCACACCGATAAACTCATCTTT. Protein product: CALGERMHTDKLIF.

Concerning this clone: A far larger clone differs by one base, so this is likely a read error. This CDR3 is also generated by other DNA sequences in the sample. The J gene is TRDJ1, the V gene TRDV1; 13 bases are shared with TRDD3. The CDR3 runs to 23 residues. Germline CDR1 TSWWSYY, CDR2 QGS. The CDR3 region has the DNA TGTGCTCTTGGGGAACTTATTGGTCTAGGCACGTACTGGGGGATACGCTATGCCGACAAACTCATCTTT. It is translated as CALGELIGLGTYWGIRYADKLIF.